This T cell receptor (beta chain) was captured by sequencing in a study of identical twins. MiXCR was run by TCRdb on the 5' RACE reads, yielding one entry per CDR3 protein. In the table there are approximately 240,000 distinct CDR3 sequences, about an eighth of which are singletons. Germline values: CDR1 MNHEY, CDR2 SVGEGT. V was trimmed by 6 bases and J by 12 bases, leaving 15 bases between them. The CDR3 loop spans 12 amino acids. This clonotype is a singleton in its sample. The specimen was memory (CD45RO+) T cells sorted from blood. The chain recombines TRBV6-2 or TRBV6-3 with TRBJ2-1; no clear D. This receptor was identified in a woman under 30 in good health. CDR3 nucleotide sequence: TGTGCCAGCAGCCCAACCAGCCTGGGGCAGTTCTTC. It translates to CASSPTSLGQFF.